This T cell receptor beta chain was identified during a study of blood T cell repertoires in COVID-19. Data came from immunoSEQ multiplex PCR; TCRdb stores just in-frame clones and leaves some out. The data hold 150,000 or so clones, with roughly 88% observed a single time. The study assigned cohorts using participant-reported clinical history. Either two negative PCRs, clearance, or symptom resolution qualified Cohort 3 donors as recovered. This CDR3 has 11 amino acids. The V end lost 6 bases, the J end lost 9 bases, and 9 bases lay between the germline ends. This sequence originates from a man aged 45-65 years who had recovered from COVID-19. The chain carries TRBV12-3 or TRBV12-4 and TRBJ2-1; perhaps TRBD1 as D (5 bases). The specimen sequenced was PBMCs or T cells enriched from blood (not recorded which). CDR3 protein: CASSQGVEQFF. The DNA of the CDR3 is TGTGCCAGCAGCCAAGGGGTTGAGCAGTTCTTC.